Reported below is one T cell receptor (beta chain). Libraries were prepared by immunoSEQ multiplex PCR; TCRdb keeps only in-frame clonotypes and omits some of them. The table lists 50,000 to 70,000 clones, roughly 94% of them singletons. Separate from the roughly 700-subject first cohort was the roughly 130-subject validation cohort, to which the donors belonged. The data were taken from a study of cytomegalovirus exposure and HLA in healthy donors. There are 14 residues in the CDR3. Germline CDR1 SGHKS, CDR2 YYEKEE (reference sequence). With 0 bases clipped from V and 2 bases from J, the junction kept 1 base outside the gene matches.

The sequenced sample was PBMCs. The chain combines TRBV5-5 with TRBJ2-7; 8 bases map to TRBD1. This clonotype was sampled from a woman aged 18-29 years in good health and CMV-seropositive. CDR3 protein: CASSLEGQAYEQYF. CDR3 bases: TGTGCCAGCAGCTTGGAGGGACAGGCCTACGAGCAGTACTTC. Full variable domain (outside the CDR3, taken from reference TRBV5-5 and TRBJ2-7): DAGVTQSPTHLIKTRGQQVTLRCSPISGHKSVSWYQQVLGQGPQFIFQYYEKEERGRGNFPDRFSARQFPNYSSELNVNALLLGDSALYLCASSLEGQAYEQYFGPGTRLTVT.